This T cell receptor beta chain comes out of a study of CD8+ T cells in alopecia areata. Study context: Severity among treated patients was scored by the percentage of scalp area affected.

Study-wide points: Tofacitinib produced a significant decrease in scalp clonality and in expanded CD8+ clones among the top 100.

Concerning this clone itself: Its antigen is not known.

This CDR3 region has 12 residues. Per germline, CDR1 LNHDA and CDR2 SQIVND (reference sequence). Trimming left V 3 bases short and J 3 bases short, with 5 bases between. Treatment described: oral pan-JAK inhibitor, 5-10 mg twice daily. Lesional scalp punch biopsies and peripheral blood came from alopecia areata patients. RNA extraction was followed by reverse transcription into cDNA, which acted as the sequencing template. The protocol was immunoSEQ multiplex PCR, while the TCRdb copy is restricted to in-frame clones and leaves out a portion. Of 180,000 or so clones in the sample, 50% to 75% are singletons; the top ten hold around 16%.

The sample was CD4+ T cells sorted from blood, taken between weeks 55 and 65, from a patient treated with tofacitinib. This sequence was found in a human donor with alopecia areata. This chain joins TRBV19 and TRBJ1-1; TRBD1 is a possible D gene (5 bases). CDR3: CASSIRDTEAFF. DNA of the CDR3: TGTGCCAGTAGTATCAGGGACACTGAAGCTTTCTTT.